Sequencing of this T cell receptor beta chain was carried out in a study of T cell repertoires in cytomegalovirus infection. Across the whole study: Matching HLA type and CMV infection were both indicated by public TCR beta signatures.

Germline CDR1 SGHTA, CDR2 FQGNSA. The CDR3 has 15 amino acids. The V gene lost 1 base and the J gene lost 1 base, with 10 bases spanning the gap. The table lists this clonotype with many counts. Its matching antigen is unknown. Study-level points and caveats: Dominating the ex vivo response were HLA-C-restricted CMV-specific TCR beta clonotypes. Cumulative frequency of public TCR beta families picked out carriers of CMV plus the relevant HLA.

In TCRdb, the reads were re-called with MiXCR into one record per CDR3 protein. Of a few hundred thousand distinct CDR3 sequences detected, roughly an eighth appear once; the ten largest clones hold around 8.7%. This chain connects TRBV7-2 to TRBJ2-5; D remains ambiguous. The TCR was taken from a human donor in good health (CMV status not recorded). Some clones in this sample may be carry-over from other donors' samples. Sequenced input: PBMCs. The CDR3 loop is CASSLVVRTQETQYF. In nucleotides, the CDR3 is TGTGCCAGCAGCTTAGTGGTTCGAACCCAAGAGACCCAGTACTTC.